This T cell receptor beta chain was captured by sequencing in a study of blood T cell repertoires in COVID-19. Study context: Collection of acute and convalescent COVID-19 samples took place in the United States, Italy and Spain. Sources were T cells, B-cell-depleted T cells, or PBMCs; the material itself was cDNA or gDNA.

Original analysis: Amplification with reference gene primers provided the estimates of nucleated cell counts. The assay was immunoSEQ multiplex PCR, and TCRdb's table has in-frame clones only and misses some. V, J and clone size are taken as reported in that table, and D and trimming were inferred from the DNA itself. The sample includes around 160,000 clones, around 90% seen only once; the top ten take about 18%. The ends lost 3 bases at V and 1 base at J; junction bases unmatched: 3. The V gene's germline CDR1 is LGHNA and CDR2 YNFKEQ. The CDR3 runs to 18 residues. J is TRBJ2-6 and V is TRBV4-2; 13 bases are shared with TRBD2. Sequenced input: peripheral blood. The receptor was isolated from a man in his fifties or sixties with active or convalescent COVID-19. CDR3 nucleotide sequence: TGTGCCAGCAGCCACGGACTAGCGGGAGATTCTGGGGCCAACGTCCTGACTTTC. Its protein product is CASSHGLAGDSGANVLTF.